The 24 T cell receptor beta chains below come from one sample, sequenced in a study of tumor and adjacent non-tumor tissue in lung cancer. A modified ARM-PCR protocol with three rounds of nested PCR amplified TCRbeta. TCRdb re-derived calls from the multiplex PCR reads in MiXCR, one entry per CDR3 protein. The sample shows fewer than 120,000 distinct CDR3 sequences, 84% of them seen only once. This sample's RNA came from whole unsorted tissue. The specimen was lung tumor tissue. Receptors originate from a man between 65 and 80 years old with non-small cell lung cancer.

This clonotype was recorded once. Sequence at one end of the junction differs from germline and may be a read error. The chain is built from TRBV5-6 and TRBJ2-7; D is unresolved. CDR1 SGHDT and CDR2 YYEEEE come from the germline V gene. The CDR3 contains 17 residues. The CDR3 reads CAISPERVTVKSYEQYF. CDR3 in DNA: TGTGCCATCAGCCCAGAGAGAGTTACAGTAAAGTCCTACGAGCAGTATTTC.

For this clonotype: Sequence at one end of the junction differs from germline and may be a read error. This chain links TRBV11-3 with TRBJ2-3; weak D call: TRBD2 (5 bases). The CDR3 is made up of 15 amino acids. The germline V gene encodes CDR1 SGHNT and CDR2 YENEEA. CDR3: CGSTRREVSTDTQYF. The CDR3, as DNA: TGTGGCAGCACCCGTCGGGAAGTAAGTACAGATACACAGTATTTT.

About this clonotype: At one end, the junction sequence differs from germline, possibly due to a read error. This chain joins TRBV29-1 and TRBJ1-2; no clear D gene. Germline-derived CDR1 and CDR2 are SQVTM and ANQGSEA. CDR3 length: 16 residues. CDR3 sequence: CSVVPYQSSGEDGYIF. The CDR3 DNA reads as TGCAGCGTTGTCCCATATCAATCCTCGGGAGAAGATGGCTATATTTTC.

The CDR3 DNA sequence: TGCGCCAGCAGCTTTAAGACAGGTACCCCTCGCGGCCAGTACTTC. Protein product: CASSFKTGTPRGQYF. The chain combines TRBV5-1 with TRBJ2-7, with TRBD1 as a possible D gene (6 bases). This CDR3 region has 15 residues. With 2 bases removed from V and 10 bases from J, the gap between germline ends came to 22 bases. Germline CDR1 SGHRS, CDR2 YFSETQ.

Points on this clonotype: This clone may be a read error of a much larger clone one base away. The V and J genes are TRBV24-1 and TRBJ2-2; D is possibly TRBD2 (5 bases). V lost 5 bases to trimming and J lost 4 bases, with 13 bases between them. The CDR3 sequence is 15 residues long. Per the germline V gene, CDR1 is KGHDR and CDR2 is SFDVKD. The CDR3 loop reads CATSVREGGTGELFF. As DNA, the CDR3 is TGTGCCACCAGTGTCCGAGAGGGCGGCACCGGGGAGCTGTTTTTT.

Comments on this clonotype: It is likely a read error, because the conserved phenylalanine at the end of the CDR3 is missing. This chain uses TRBV11-3 with TRBJ1-1, with 7 nucleotides matching TRBD1. V shed 2 bases and J 0 bases; nucleotides not matched to a gene: 6. This CDR3 region has 16 residues. Looked up from germline, CDR1 is SGHNT and CDR2 is YENEEA. CDR3 nucleotide sequence: TGTGCCAGCAGCTTAAAGACAGGGTGTGTGAACACTGAAGCTTTCATT. It is translated as CASSLKTGCVNTEAFI.

As to this clonotype: The CDR3 does not close with the conserved phenylalanine or tryptophan, likely indicating a read error. The chain uses TRBV29-1 and TRBJ2-7; D not certain. Germline V gives CDR1 SQVTM, CDR2 ANQGSEA. This CDR3 contains 12 residues. This chain's CDR3 is CVIRVGYYEQYL. For the CDR3, the DNA is TGTGTGATTAGAGTGGGTTACTACGAGCAGTACTTA.

Of note for this clonotype: At one end the junction does not follow the germline gene, possibly because of a read error. The CDR3 sequence is CASSQGTSGSGSDQYF. DNA of the CDR3: TGTGCCAGTAGCCAAGGCACTAGCGGGAGCGGGAGCGATCAGTACTTC. V usage is TRBV4-2 and J usage is TRBJ2-7, with 11 positions matching TRBD2. This CDR3 has 16 amino acids. Germline V lookup: CDR1 LGHNA, CDR2 YNFKEQ.

Worth noting for this clonotype: The junction shows a germline mismatch at one end, possibly a read error. The rearrangement uses TRBV12-3 or TRBV12-4 and TRBJ2-7; perhaps TRBD1 as D (6 bases). The CDR3 covers 17 residues. The CDR3 DNA follows: TGTACCAGCAGCCTTCTGCTCGGACAGAGATCTTCAATGGAGCAGTACTTC. This codes for CTSSLLLGQRSSMEQYF.

Concerning this clonotype itself: Germline is not matched at one junction end, which may reflect a read error. The chain recombines TRBV13 with TRBJ2-7; tentative D call: TRBD2 (7 bases). The CDR3 has 13 amino acids. Per the germline V gene, CDR1 is PRHDT and CDR2 is FYEKMQ (reference sequence). DNA of the CDR3: TGTGCGAGCAGCTCAACCACGGGGGGCAAGCAGTACTTC. Amino acid sequence: CASSSTTGGKQYF.

A note on this clonotype: Germline is not matched at one junction end, which may reflect a read error. The CDR3 DNA follows: TGTGCCACCGGGACAGGGCGAGAGTCCTATAATACACCCCTCCACTTT. Amino acid sequence: CATGTGRESYNTPLHF. The chain recombines TRBV10-3 with TRBJ1-6, with 9 bases identical to TRBD1. The CDR3 has 16 residues. CDR1 and CDR2 (germline): ENHRY, SYGVKD.

The chain joins TRBV6-2 or TRBV6-3 to TRBJ2-3; TRBD1 is a possible D gene (5 bases). Germline-derived CDR1 and CDR2 are MNHEY and SVGEGT. This CDR3 spans 17 amino acids. The ends were cut back, 4 bases at V and 15 bases at J, with 32 bases in the middle. CDR3 amino acids: CASSCPMTVGHQDTLYF. The CDR3 nucleotides are TGTGCCAGCAGTTGCCCGATGACAGTAGGCCACCAGGATACGCTATATTTT.

The genes are TRBV29-1 and TRBJ1-1; D uncertain. Trimming removed 8 bases at V and 8 bases at J, with 21 bases between. CDR3 length: 13 residues. Germline CDR1 SQVTM, CDR2 ANQGSEA. DNA for the CDR3: TGCAGCATTGGCGGGGAAGGGTTCACAGAAGCTTTCTTT. This encodes CSIGGEGFTEAFF.

V is TRBV7-8 and J is TRBJ2-7; D is unclear. Trimming left V 0 bases short and J 12 bases short, with 24 bases between. CDR3 length: 16 amino acids. CDR1 is SGHVS and CDR2 is FQNEAQ in the germline V gene. The CDR3 nucleotides are TGTGCCAGCAGCTTAGCTTTGGTGAAGGGCTCCTACAAGCTGTACTTC. Protein sequence: CASSLALVKGSYKLYF.

In regard to this clonotype: Germline and junction disagree at one end, which may indicate a read error. V and J are TRBV5-5 and TRBJ1-5; the D is unclear. This CDR3 has 15 amino acids. Germline V gene lookup returns CDR1 SGHKS and CDR2 YYEKEE (reference sequence). The DNA for the CDR3 is TGTGCCAGGAGTATTCCAGGTGGGATTAATCAACCCCAGCATTTT. Encoded protein: CARSIPGGINQPQHF.

Turning to this clonotype: One end of the junction is discordant with germline, which a read error may explain. The chain employs TRBV11-2 and TRBJ2-1; maybe TRBD2 (5 bases). Per germline, CDR1 SGHAT and CDR2 FQNNGV. The length of the CDR3 is 18 residues. The CDR3 protein is CASILHVRVLASYNEQFF. CDR3 DNA sequence: TGTGCCAGCATCTTACATGTGCGGGTCTTGGCCTCCTACAATGAGCAGTTCTTC.

Details on this clonotype: This CDR3 is missing its conserved last phenylalanine or tryptophan, likely due to a read error. This chain uses TRBV10-1 with TRBJ1-2; TRBD1 aligns across 12 bases. V lost 5 bases to trimming and J lost 8 bases; unmatched junction nucleotides: 6. CDR1 is WNHNN, CDR2 SYGVQD, per germline (reference sequence). This CDR3 contains 14 residues. In DNA, the CDR3 is TGCGCCAGCAGTCCCGGGACAGGGGGCGAAGGCTACACCGTG. This translates into CASSPGTGGEGYTV.

This clonotype has just one count. The CDR3 end shows no conserved phenylalanine or tryptophan, and so a read error is likely. The CDR3 DNA follows: TGCGCCAGCAGGGAATTGGGGCGGGAGAGTGACATTGAGCAGTTCCTC. Its translation: CASRELGRESDIEQFL. This sequence joins TRBV5-1 and TRBJ2-1; 7 bases match TRBD2. Germline lookup yields CDR1 SGHRS and CDR2 YFSETQ. The CDR3 loop spans 16 amino acids. The trim removed 5 bases at V and 9 bases at J, leaving 17 bases unmatched.

To note about this clonotype: Sequence at one end of the junction differs from germline and may be a read error. The chain joins TRBV6-1 to TRBJ1-1, with 12 bases that match TRBD1. CDR1 is MNHNS, CDR2 SASEGT, per germline. The CDR3 loop spans 13 amino acids. The CDR3 DNA reads as TGTGCCGCGGGGACAGGGGGCTTTACTGAAGCTATCTTT. It translates to CAAGTGGFTEAIF.

For this clonotype: A much larger clonotype is one base distant, so this may be a read error. The rearrangement uses TRBV28 and TRBJ2-7, with D perhaps given as TRBD1 or TRBD2 (5 bases each). There are 15 residues in the CDR3. Germline CDR1 reads MDHEN; CDR2 reads SYDVKM. V lost 2 bases, J lost 6 bases, and 17 bases lay in between. This CDR3 is CASSLSPREISEQYF. The DNA of the CDR3 is TGTGCCAGCAGTTTAAGCCCCAGGGAGATTAGCGAGCAGTACTTC.

Comments on this clonotype: As the CDR3 is not closed by the conserved phenylalanine or tryptophan, this likely results from a read error. The V call is TRBV28, the J call TRBJ2-2; maybe TRBD2 (5 bases). This CDR3 is built from 15 residues. Germline CDR1 reads MDHEN; CDR2 reads SYDVKM. The CDR3 sequence: CASSLMGSNTGELFL. DNA for the CDR3: TGTGCCAGCAGTTTAATGGGCTCGAACACCGGGGAACTGTTTTTA.

This clonotype was seen just once. A read error may produce the germline difference seen at one junction end. V and J are TRBV6-5 and TRBJ1-2, with 9 bases that match TRBD1. Germline CDR1 MNHEY, CDR2 SVGAGI. The CDR3 runs 16 residues. Here the CDR3 reads CANSYSGTGQLRGYTF. Here the CDR3 DNA reads TGTGCCAACAGTTACTCCGGGACAGGGCAGTTGAGAGGCTACACCTTC.

Turning to this clonotype: One junction end disagrees with the germline gene, perhaps due to a read error. V and J are TRBV29-1 and TRBJ1-2; D unresolved. The germline V gene encodes CDR1 SQVTM and CDR2 ANQGSEA. The CDR3 has 16 residues. The DNA of the CDR3 is TGCAGCGTTGTACCCTATCAATCCTCGGGAGTAGAAGGCTACATCTTC. The encoded protein is CSVVPYQSSGVEGYIF. The full variable domain, in which reference TRBV29-1 and TRBJ1-2 provide the parts outside the CDR3, is SAVISQKPSRDICQRGTSLTIQCQVDSQVTMMFWYRQQPGQSLTLIATANQGSEATYESGFVIDKFPISRPNLTFSTLTVSNMSPEDSSIYLCSVVPYQSSGVEGYIFGSGTRLTVV.

The CDR3 reads CASNPTNGRGTDTQYF. The CDR3 DNA reads as TGTGCCAGCAATCCGACTAACGGGAGGGGGACAGATACGCAGTATTTT. This sequence joins TRBV5-4 and TRBJ2-3, with 8 bases fitting TRBD2. From germline, CDR1 is SGHNT and CDR2 YYREEE (reference sequence). The CDR3 loop spans 16 amino acids. V lost 6 bases, J lost 3 bases, and 12 bases stayed unmatched.